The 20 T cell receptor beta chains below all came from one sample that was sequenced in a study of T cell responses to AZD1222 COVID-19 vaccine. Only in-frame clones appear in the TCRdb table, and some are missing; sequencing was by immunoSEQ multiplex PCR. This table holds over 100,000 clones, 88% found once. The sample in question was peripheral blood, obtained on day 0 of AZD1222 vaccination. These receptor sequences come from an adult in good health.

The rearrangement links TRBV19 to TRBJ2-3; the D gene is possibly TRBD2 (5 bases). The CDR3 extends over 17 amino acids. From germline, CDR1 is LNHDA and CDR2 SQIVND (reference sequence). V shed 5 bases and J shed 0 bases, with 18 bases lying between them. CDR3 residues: CASSATSRLLSTDTQYF. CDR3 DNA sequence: TGTGCCAGTAGTGCTACTAGTAGACTATTAAGCACAGATACGCAGTATTTT.

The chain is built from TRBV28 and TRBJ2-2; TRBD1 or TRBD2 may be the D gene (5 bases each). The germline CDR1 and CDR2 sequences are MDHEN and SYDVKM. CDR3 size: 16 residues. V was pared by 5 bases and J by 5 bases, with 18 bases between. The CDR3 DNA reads TGTGCCAGCAGTCCGGGGAGAGGGACCAGGACCGGGGAGCTGTTTTTT. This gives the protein CASSPGRGTRTGELFF.

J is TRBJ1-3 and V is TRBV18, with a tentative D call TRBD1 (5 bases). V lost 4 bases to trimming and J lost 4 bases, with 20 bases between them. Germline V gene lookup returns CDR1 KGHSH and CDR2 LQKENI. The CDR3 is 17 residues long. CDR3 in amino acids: CASSRGAGPRGGNTIYF. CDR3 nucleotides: TGTGCCAGCTCACGAGGGGCAGGTCCCCGAGGCGGAAACACCATATATTTT.

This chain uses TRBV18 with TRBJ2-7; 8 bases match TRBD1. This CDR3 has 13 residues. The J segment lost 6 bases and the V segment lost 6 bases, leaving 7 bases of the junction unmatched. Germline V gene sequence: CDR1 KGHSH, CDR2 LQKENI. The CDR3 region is CASSRGTGTEQYF. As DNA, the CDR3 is TGTGCCAGCTCTCGCGGGACAGGAACCGAGCAGTACTTC.

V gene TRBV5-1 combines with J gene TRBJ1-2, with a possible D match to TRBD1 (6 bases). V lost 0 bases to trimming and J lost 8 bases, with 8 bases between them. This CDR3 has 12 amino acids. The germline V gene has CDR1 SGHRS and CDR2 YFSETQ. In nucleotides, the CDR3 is TGCGCCAGCAGCTTGGAGGGGGAAGGCTACACCTTC. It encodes CASSLEGEGYTF. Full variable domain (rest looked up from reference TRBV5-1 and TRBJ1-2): KAGVTQTPRYLIKTRGQQVTLSCSPISGHRSVSWYQQTPGQGLQFLFEYFSETQRNKGNFPGRFSGRQFSNSRSEMNVSTLELGDSALYLCASSLEGEGYTFGSGTRLTVV.

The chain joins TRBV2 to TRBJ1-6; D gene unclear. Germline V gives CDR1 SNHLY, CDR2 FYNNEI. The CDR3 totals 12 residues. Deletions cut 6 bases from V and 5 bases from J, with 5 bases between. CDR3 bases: TGTGCCAGCAGCCCAAATAATTCACCCCTCCACTTT. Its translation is CASSPNNSPLHF.

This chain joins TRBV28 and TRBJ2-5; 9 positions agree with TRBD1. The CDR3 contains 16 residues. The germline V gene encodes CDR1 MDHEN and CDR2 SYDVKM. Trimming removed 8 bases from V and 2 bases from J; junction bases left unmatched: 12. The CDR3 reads CASVYGTGREQETQYF. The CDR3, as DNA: TGTGCCAGCGTCTACGGGACAGGGCGTGAGCAAGAGACCCAGTACTTC. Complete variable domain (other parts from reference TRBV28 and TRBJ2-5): DVKVTQSSRYLVKRTGEKVFLECVQDMDHENMFWYRQDPGLGLRLIYFSYDVKMKEKGDIPEGYSVSREKKERFSLILESASTNQTSMYLCASVYGTGREQETQYFGPGTRLLVL.

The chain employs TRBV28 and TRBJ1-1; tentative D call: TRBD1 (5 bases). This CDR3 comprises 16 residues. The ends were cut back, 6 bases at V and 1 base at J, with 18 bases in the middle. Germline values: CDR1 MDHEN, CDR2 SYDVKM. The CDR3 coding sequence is TGTGCCAGCAGGACCACAGGCGGGAGAGGGAACACTGAAGCTTTCTTT. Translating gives CASRTTGGRGNTEAFF.

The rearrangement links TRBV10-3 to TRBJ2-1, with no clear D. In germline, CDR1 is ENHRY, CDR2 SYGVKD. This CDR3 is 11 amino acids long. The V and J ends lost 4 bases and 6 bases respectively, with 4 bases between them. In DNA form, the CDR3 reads TGTGCCATCAGTGGCATCAATGAGCAGTTCTTC. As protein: CAISGINEQFF.

CDR3 nucleotides: TGTGCCAGCAGCCGACTTACAGGGAGTGGGAACACTGAAGCTTTCTTT. Translating it yields CASSRLTGSGNTEAFF. The chain joins TRBV28 to TRBJ1-1; TRBD1 might be the D (6 bases). This CDR3 contains 16 residues. Germline values: CDR1 MDHEN, CDR2 SYDVKM. Trimming took off 6 bases at V and 1 base at J, with 18 bases between the two ends.

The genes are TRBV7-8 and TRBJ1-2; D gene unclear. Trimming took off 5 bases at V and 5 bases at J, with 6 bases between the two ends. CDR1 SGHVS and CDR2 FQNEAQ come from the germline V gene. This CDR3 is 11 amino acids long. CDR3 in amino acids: CASSLLYGYTF. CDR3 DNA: TGTGCCAGCAGCCTTTTATATGGCTACACCTTC.

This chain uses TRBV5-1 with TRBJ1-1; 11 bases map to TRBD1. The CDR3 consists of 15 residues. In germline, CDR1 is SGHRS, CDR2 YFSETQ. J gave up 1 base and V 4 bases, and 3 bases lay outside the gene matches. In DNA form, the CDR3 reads TGCGCCAGCAGCGGGGACAGGGGGAGGAACACTGAAGCTTTCTTT. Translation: CASSGDRGRNTEAFF.

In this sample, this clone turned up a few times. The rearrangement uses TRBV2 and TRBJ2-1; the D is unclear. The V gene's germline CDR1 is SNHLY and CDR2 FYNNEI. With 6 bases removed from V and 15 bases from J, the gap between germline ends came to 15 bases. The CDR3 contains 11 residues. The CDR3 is CASSQEPRVFF. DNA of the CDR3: TGTGCCAGCAGCCAAGAGCCTCGGGTGTTCTTC.

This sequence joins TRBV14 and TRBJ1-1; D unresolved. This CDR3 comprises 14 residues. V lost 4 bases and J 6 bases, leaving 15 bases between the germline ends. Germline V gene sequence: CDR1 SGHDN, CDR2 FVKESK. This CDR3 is CASSREVQAAEAFF. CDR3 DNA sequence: TGTGCCAGCAGCCGAGAAGTCCAGGCAGCTGAAGCTTTCTTT.

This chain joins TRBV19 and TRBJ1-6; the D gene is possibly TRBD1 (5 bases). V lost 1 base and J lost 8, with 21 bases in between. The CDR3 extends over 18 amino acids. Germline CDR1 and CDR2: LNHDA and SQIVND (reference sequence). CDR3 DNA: TGTGCCAGTAGTATAGGTCCCGCGGACTTCGCGGGGGATTCACCCCTCCACTTT. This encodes CASSIGPADFAGDSPLHF.

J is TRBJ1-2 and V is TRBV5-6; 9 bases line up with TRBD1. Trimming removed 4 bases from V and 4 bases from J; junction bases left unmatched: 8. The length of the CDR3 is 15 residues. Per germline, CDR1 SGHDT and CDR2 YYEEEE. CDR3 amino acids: CASSMIPGQGYGYTF. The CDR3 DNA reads TGTGCCAGCAGCATGATTCCGGGACAGGGCTATGGCTACACCTTC.

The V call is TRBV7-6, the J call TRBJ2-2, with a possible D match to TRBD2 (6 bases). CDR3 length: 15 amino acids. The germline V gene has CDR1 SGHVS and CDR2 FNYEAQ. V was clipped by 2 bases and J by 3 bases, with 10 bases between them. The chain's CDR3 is CASSLRVADTGELFF. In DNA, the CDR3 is TGTGCCAGCAGCTTAAGGGTAGCGGACACCGGGGAGCTGTTTTTT.

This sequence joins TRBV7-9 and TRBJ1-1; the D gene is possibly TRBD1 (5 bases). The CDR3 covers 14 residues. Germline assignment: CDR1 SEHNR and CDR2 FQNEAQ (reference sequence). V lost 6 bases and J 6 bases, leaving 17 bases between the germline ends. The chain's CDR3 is CASRFTRGSAEAFF. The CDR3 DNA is TGTGCCAGCAGATTCACGCGGGGGTCCGCTGAAGCTTTCTTT. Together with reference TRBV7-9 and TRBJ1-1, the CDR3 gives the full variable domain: DTGVSQNPRHKITKRGQNVTFRCDPISEHNRLYWYRQTLGQGPEFLTYFQNEAQLEKSRLLSDRFSAERPKGSFSTLEIQRTEQGDSAMYLCASRFTRGSAEAFFGQGTRLTVV.

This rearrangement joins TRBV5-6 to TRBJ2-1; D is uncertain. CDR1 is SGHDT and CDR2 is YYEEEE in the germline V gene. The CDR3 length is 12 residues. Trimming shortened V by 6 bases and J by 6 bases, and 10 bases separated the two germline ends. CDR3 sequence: CASTSTANEQFF. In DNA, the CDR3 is TGTGCCAGCACCTCGACTGCCAATGAGCAGTTCTTC. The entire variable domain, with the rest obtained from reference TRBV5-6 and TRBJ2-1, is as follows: DAGVTQSPTHLIKTRGQQVTLRCSPKSGHDTVSWYQQALGQGPQFIFQYYEEEERQRGNFPDRFSGHQFPNYSSELNVNALLLGDSALYLCASTSTANEQFFGPGTRLTVL.

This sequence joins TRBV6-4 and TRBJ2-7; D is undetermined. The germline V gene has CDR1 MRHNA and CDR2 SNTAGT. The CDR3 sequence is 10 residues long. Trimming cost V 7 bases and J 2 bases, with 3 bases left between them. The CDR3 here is CASTPYEQYF. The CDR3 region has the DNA TGTGCCAGCACCCCCTACGAGCAGTACTTC.